This entry lists 18 T cell receptor beta chains sequenced from one sample in a study of blood T cell repertoires in COVID-19. TCRdb's copy holds only in-frame clones and misses some; the assay was immunoSEQ multiplex PCR. The repertoire consists of a few hundred thousand clones, with 70% to 90% occurring once and the leading ten covering 6.3%. Sequencing was performed on peripheral blood. The receptors were sampled from a woman in her 30s with COVID-19, enrolled during active disease.

The chain uses TRBV3-1 (or the pseudogene TRBV3-2) and TRBJ1-1; 7 bases line up with TRBD1. The germline V gene has CDR1 LGHDT and CDR2 YNNKEL (reference sequence). This CDR3 spans 13 amino acids. V dropped 0 bases and J dropped 5; count of bases not matched to a gene: 0. The CDR3 nucleotides are TGTGCCAGCAGCCAAGACAGGGGGACTGAAGCTTTCTTT. Protein: CASSQDRGTEAFF.

In this sample, this clone turned up a few times. The rearrangement joins TRBV19 to TRBJ2-1; 10 nucleotides match TRBD2. The CDR3 has 16 amino acids. Trimming removed 1 base from V and 9 bases from J; junction bases left unmatched: 9. CDR1 and CDR2 from the germline V gene are LNHDA and SQIVND (reference sequence). CDR3 DNA sequence: TGTGCCAGTAGTATAGTCCGTCCTAGCGGGAGTTCTGAGCAGTTCTTC. Residues: CASSIVRPSGSSEQFF.

The genes are TRBV7-9 and TRBJ2-1; 8 bases map to TRBD2. Germline trimming cut 6 bases from V and 3 bases from J; bases unmatched to any gene: 7. Per the germline V gene, CDR1 is SEHNR and CDR2 is FQNEAQ (reference sequence). This CDR3 is built from 15 residues. The DNA for the CDR3 is TGTGCCAGCAGGGCAGGGCGGGGGGACTACAATGAGCAGTTCTTC. Its translation: CASRAGRGDYNEQFF. Filled out from reference TRBV7-9 and TRBJ2-1, the complete variable domain reads DTGVSQNPRHKITKRGQNVTFRCDPISEHNRLYWYRQTLGQGPEFLTYFQNEAQLEKSRLLSDRFSAERPKGSFSTLEIQRTEQGDSAMYLCASRAGRGDYNEQFFGPGTRLTVL.

This chain uses TRBV5-1 with TRBJ2-3; possibly TRBD1 for D (6 bases). Trimming shortened V by 0 bases and J by 5 bases, and 13 bases separated the two germline ends. The germline V gene encodes CDR1 SGHRS and CDR2 YFSETQ. The CDR3 runs to 15 residues. CDR3: CASSLALGAGDTQYF. The CDR3 region has the DNA TGCGCCAGCAGCTTGGCGTTGGGGGCAGGAGATACGCAGTATTTT.

The V and J genes are TRBV3-1 (or the pseudogene TRBV3-2) and TRBJ2-7; TRBD2 matches at 7 bases. V gave up 1 base and J gave up 7 bases; unmatched junction bases: 13. This CDR3 is built from 16 residues. Germline lookup yields CDR1 LGHDT and CDR2 YNNKEL (reference sequence). The CDR3: CASSQGAPGRVGEQYV. The CDR3, as DNA: TGTGCCAGCAGCCAAGGTGCGCCGGGGAGGGTGGGGGAGCAGTACGTC.

This chain uses TRBV24-1 with TRBJ2-3; TRBD2 matches 11 bases. The germline gives CDR1 KGHDR, CDR2 SFDVKD. The CDR3 is 16 residues long. The junction had 7 bases not matched to a gene; V was cut back by 3 bases and J by 6 bases. Here the CDR3 reads CATSDGLAGGSDTQYF. The CDR3 DNA reads TGTGCCACCAGTGATGGGCTAGCGGGAGGTTCCGATACGCAGTATTTT.

The V call is TRBV3-1 (or the pseudogene TRBV3-2), the J call TRBJ2-7; tentatively, D is TRBD2 (6 bases). The V gene lost 4 bases and the J gene lost 7 bases, with 20 bases spanning the gap. CDR1 is LGHDT and CDR2 is YNNKEL in the germline V gene (reference sequence). The CDR3 runs 15 residues. DNA of the CDR3: TGTGCCAGCAGCCCCCCTCCGGGGGAAAGGGGTGAGCAGTACTTC. Protein product: CASSPPPGERGEQYF.

V and J are TRBV28 and TRBJ1-6; D remains ambiguous. This CDR3 contains 14 residues. V lost 6 bases, J lost 7 bases, and 13 bases lay in between. CDR1 and CDR2 (germline): MDHEN, SYDVKM. The CDR3 DNA sequence: TGTGCCAGCAGGGCTCCGACGGGGAATTCACCCCTCCACTTT. This translates into CASRAPTGNSPLHF.

This clone was counted a few times. The chain recombines TRBV19 with TRBJ2-7; tentatively, D is TRBD2 (6 bases). V lost 4 bases, J lost 7 bases, and 11 bases lay in between. Germline values: CDR1 LNHDA, CDR2 SQIVND (reference sequence). CDR3 length: 12 residues. CDR3 sequence: CASSKEGMEQYF. CDR3 bases: TGTGCCAGTAGTAAGGAGGGAATGGAGCAGTACTTC.

The chain couples TRBV28 to TRBJ2-5, with D maybe TRBD2 (6 bases). From germline, CDR1 is MDHEN and CDR2 SYDVKM. The CDR3 consists of 14 residues. Between the trimmed V and J ends, which lost 3 bases and 5 bases, there was a span of 13 bases. DNA of the CDR3: TGTGCCAGCAGTTTTCGGGGAGGAGGGGAGACCCAGTACTTC. Residues: CASSFRGGGETQYF.

The chain has TRBV5-6 and TRBJ2-1, with D possibly being TRBD2 (6 bases). V lost 0 bases and J 9 bases, leaving 10 bases between the germline ends. The CDR3 runs to 13 residues. Per the germline V gene, CDR1 is SGHDT and CDR2 is YYEEEE. In nucleotides, the CDR3 is TGTGCCAGCAGCTTGGGGACTATACTTGAGCAGTTCTTC. It codes for CASSLGTILEQFF.

The V gene is TRBV7-2, the J gene TRBJ1-5; possibly TRBD1 for D (6 bases). Per the germline V gene, CDR1 is SGHTA and CDR2 is FQGNSA. The CDR3 runs 14 residues. V was shortened by 5 bases and J by 11 bases, with 19 bases between the two germline ends. The CDR3 DNA reads TGTGCCAGCAGCCTAGGGGAGAGGGGGTCGGCCCAGCATTTT. This translates into CASSLGERGSAQHF.

CDR3 sequence reads: CASSDDRRDTEAFF. DNA for the CDR3: TGTGCCAGCAGCGACGATAGGCGGGACACTGAAGCTTTCTTT. This chain links TRBV11-2 with TRBJ1-1; D gene ambiguous. Trimming cost V 5 bases and J 3 bases, with 13 bases left between them. The CDR3 has 14 residues. Germline V lookup: CDR1 SGHAT, CDR2 FQNNGV.

J is TRBJ1-5 and V is TRBV7-9; unclear D gene. From germline, CDR1 is SEHNR and CDR2 FQNEAQ (reference sequence). V was trimmed by 3 bases and J by 0 bases, leaving 6 bases between them. The CDR3 is 14 residues long. CDR3 region: CASSFGYSNQPQHF. The CDR3 DNA sequence: TGTGCCAGCAGCTTCGGGTATAGCAATCAGCCCCAGCATTTT.

The V and J genes are TRBV4-1 and TRBJ2-5, with D possibly being TRBD2 (6 bases). Germline V gives CDR1 MGHRA, CDR2 YSYEKL. This CDR3 has 14 amino acids. Between the trimmed V and J ends, which lost 6 bases and 4 bases, there was a span of 15 bases. The CDR3 nucleotides are TGCGCCAGCAGGAGGGAGTTAGCGGCAGAGACCCAGTACTTC. Protein sequence: CASRRELAAETQYF.

The J gene is TRBJ2-7, the V gene TRBV6-5; D is possibly TRBD1 (6 bases). Germline CDR1 MNHEY, CDR2 SVGAGI. CDR3 length equals 14 residues. The V gene lost 2 bases and the J gene lost 0 bases, with 8 bases spanning the gap. CDR3 region: CASSYGQSSYEQYF. The DNA for the CDR3 is TGTGCCAGCAGTTACGGACAGAGCTCCTACGAGCAGTACTTC.

J is TRBJ1-4 and V is TRBV18; 9 bases align to TRBD1. The CDR3 spans 17 residues. Germline CDR1 reads KGHSH; CDR2 reads LQKENI. The trim removed 6 bases at V and 5 bases at J, leaving 13 bases unmatched. The CDR3 spells CASSPPGQGQRNEKLFF. The CDR3 DNA is TGTGCCAGCTCTCCTCCCGGACAGGGGCAGAGAAATGAAAAACTGTTTTTT.

CDR3 bases: TGTGCCAGCAGCCTACAGGGCCCTAACACTGAAGCTTTCTTT. Its protein is CASSLQGPNTEAFF. The V call is TRBV5-4, the J call TRBJ1-1; D possibly corresponds to TRBD1 (6 bases). V shed 4 bases and J shed 2 bases, with 12 bases lying between them. Looked up from germline, CDR1 is SGHNT and CDR2 is YYREEE (reference sequence). The CDR3 covers 14 residues.